This TCR beta chain appears in the sequencing data of a study of blood T cell repertoires in COVID-19. CDR1 and CDR2 from the germline V gene are MNHEY and SMNVEV (reference sequence). This CDR3 has 11 amino acids. V lost 5 bases, J lost 7 bases, and 9 bases lay in between. Study processing details: Nucleated cell counts were estimated from reference gene primer amplification. TCRdb's table, derived via immunoSEQ multiplex PCR, lists solely in-frame clones and lacks some. The DNA was the basis for D and trimming; V, J and clone size are from that table. The sample has 200,000 or so clones; roughly 87% are singletons.

This clonotype originated in a man aged 35-49 years with active or convalescent COVID-19. The J gene is TRBJ2-7, the V gene TRBV27; the D is unclear. Material for sequencing was peripheral blood. CDR3 nucleotide sequence: TGTGCCAGCAGTCCGGGTAGTGAGCAGTACTTC. It yields the protein CASSPGSEQYF.